The entry below describes one T cell receptor (beta chain). Its antigen is unidentified. With 4 bases removed from V and 0 bases from J, the gap between germline ends came to 22 bases. Germline CDR1 MNHEY, CDR2 SMNVEV (reference sequence). There are 19 residues in the CDR3. The sample originates from a study of cytomegalovirus exposure and HLA in healthy donors. Study-wide background: Roughly 92 million unique TCRs, all from HLA-typed donors, were included in an early release of the data. Study outcomes and limitations: When a later analysis was performed, an Asian-associated ancestry cluster reportedly had fewer N-insertions than the roughly 640-donor mean. Being productive about 87% or about 30% of the time was typical of most TCR beta V segments in an earlier analysis. Researchers reported in a later analysis that common viral pathogens appeared linked to several top clusters.

It was with 60 Vbeta and 13 Jbeta primers that the PCR ran. Sequencing used immunoSEQ multiplex PCR; TCRdb keeps in-frame clones, though not all of them. The table includes 150,000 to 200,000 clones, around 86% detected once. V is TRBV27 and J is TRBJ2-1; D possibly corresponds to TRBD2 (6 bases). The sequenced material came from PBMCs. The origin of this receptor is a human donor in good health. The CDR3 coding sequence is TGTGCCAGCAGTTCCTACCAGCCGACGGAGGGTATCTCCTACAATGAGCAGTTCTTC. Its translation: CASSSYQPTEGISYNEQFF.